These 13 T cell receptor beta chains came from one sample sequenced in a study of cytomegalovirus exposure and HLA in healthy donors. PCR amplification relied on 60 Vbeta primers (plus 13 Jbeta primers). TCRdb's copy holds only in-frame clones and misses some; the assay was immunoSEQ multiplex PCR. The sample yields a few hundred thousand clones, 83% seen once. Sequences were obtained from PBMCs. The receptors stem from a girl between 10 and 17 years old in good health and CMV-seronegative.

This clone turned up a few times. The chain has TRBV28 and TRBJ1-5; D ambiguous. Germline assignment: CDR1 MDHEN and CDR2 SYDVKM. The CDR3 has 14 amino acids. Deletions cut 7 bases from V and 2 bases from J, with 12 bases between. The CDR3 DNA reads TGTGCCAGCACAGGCCTAAAGCGCAATCAGCCCCAGCATTTT. Translated, it gives CASTGLKRNQPQHF.

This chain joins TRBV12-2 and TRBJ1-4; TRBD1, the table's D call, lacks a check against the DNA. TRBV12-2 is assigned pseudogene status. CDR3 length: 19 amino acids. The CDR3 DNA sequence: TGTGCAAGTCGCCACCTAAGGGACATTCTGAAAGCAACTAATGAAAAACTGTTTTTT. Its protein product is CASRHLRDILKATNEKLFF.

V gene TRBV4-2 combines with J gene TRBJ2-3; 12 positions agree with TRBD2. Germline lookup yields CDR1 LGHNA and CDR2 YNFKEQ. CDR3 length: 18 residues. Unmatched junction bases numbered 13, after V lost 1 base and J lost 8 bases. CDR3 in amino acids: CASSQVRTSGATGVTQYF. The CDR3 coding sequence is TGTGCCAGCAGCCAAGTTCGGACTAGCGGGGCTACGGGAGTTACGCAGTATTTT.

This clone was seen just once. This rearrangement joins TRBV19 to TRBJ1-5; 7 bases fit TRBD1. V was pared by 8 bases and J by 0 bases, with 10 bases of the junction left unmatched. The CDR3 is made up of 16 amino acids. Per the germline V gene, CDR1 is LNHDA and CDR2 is SQIVND (reference sequence). The DNA of the CDR3 is TGTGCCAGTCAAACCCAGGGGGTATTTAGCAATCAGCCCCAGCATTTT. It specifies CASQTQGVFSNQPQHF. The full variable domain, its missing parts supplied by reference TRBV19 and TRBJ1-5, is DGGITQSPKYLFRKEGQNVTLSCEQNLNHDAMYWYRQDPGQGLRLIYYSQIVNDFQKGDIAEGYSVSREKKESFPLTVTSAQKNPTAFYLCASQTQGVFSNQPQHFGDGTRLSIL.

The CDR3 bases are TGTGCCAGCAGCTTAGTTTTGGAGATCTCTGGAAACACCATATATTTT. The encoded protein is CASSLVLEISGNTIYF. The rearrangement uses TRBV7-8 and TRBJ1-3; D remains ambiguous. This CDR3 region has 16 residues. Trimming removed 1 base from V and 0 bases from J, with 10 bases in between. The germline CDR1 and CDR2 sequences are SGHVS and FQNEAQ.

V and J are TRBV28 and TRBJ1-5; a possible D gene is TRBD1 (5 bases). This CDR3 has 12 residues. Germline V gene sequence: CDR1 MDHEN, CDR2 SYDVKM. V was trimmed by 8 bases and J by 4 bases, leaving 9 bases between them. CDR3 sequence: CASAGSNQPQHF. The CDR3 nucleotides are TGTGCCAGCGCAGGGTCAAATCAGCCCCAGCATTTT.

This chain joins TRBV5-1 and TRBJ2-7; D is uncertain. This CDR3 contains 13 residues. V was trimmed by 5 bases and J by 2 bases, leaving 11 bases between them. The germline V gene encodes CDR1 SGHRS and CDR2 YFSETQ. CDR3 amino acids: CASSRDLTYEQYF. CDR3 coding DNA: TGCGCCAGCAGTCGCGACTTGACCTACGAGCAGTACTTC.

This rearrangement joins TRBV7-9 to TRBJ1-2, with a weak D call TRBD1 (5 bases). Germline V lookup: CDR1 SEHNR, CDR2 FQNEAQ (reference sequence). V was shortened by 4 bases and J by 7 bases, with 19 bases between the two germline ends. This CDR3 is built from 15 residues. In DNA, the CDR3 is TGTGCCAGCAGCTACCCCCTGGGGGGGGAGGGTGGCTACACCTTC. Translated, it gives CASSYPLGGEGGYTF.

The chain recombines TRBV7-9 with TRBJ1-1; D gene unclear. Germline CDR1 is SEHNR and CDR2 is FQNEAQ (reference sequence). V dropped 1 base and J dropped 6 bases, with 6 bases sitting between them. The CDR3 runs to 12 residues. CDR3 nucleotide sequence: TGTGCCAGCAGCTTAGGAGGGCCTGAAGCTTTCTTT. Translating gives CASSLGGPEAFF.

This rearrangement joins TRBV7-9 to TRBJ2-5; TRBD2 aligns across 10 bases. Trimming cost V 8 bases and J 5 bases; bases outside gene matches: 11. The CDR3 consists of 15 residues. The germline V gene encodes CDR1 SEHNR and CDR2 FQNEAQ (reference sequence). The CDR3: CASGIAGGPRETQYF. CDR3 DNA: TGTGCCAGCGGAATAGCGGGGGGCCCGCGGGAGACCCAGTACTTC.

V gene TRBV5-6 combines with J gene TRBJ2-4; D is uncertain. V lost 0 bases to trimming and J lost 0 bases, with 7 bases between them. Germline CDR1 reads SGHDT; CDR2 reads YYEEEE. CDR3 size: 15 residues. The CDR3 region has the DNA TGTGCCAGCAGCTTGGCCGGTCTAGCCAAAAACATTCAGTACTTC. This codes for CASSLAGLAKNIQYF.

V gene TRBV5-1 combines with J gene TRBJ2-5; perhaps TRBD2 as D (5 bases). CDR1 is SGHRS, CDR2 YFSETQ, per germline. V was shortened by 8 bases and J by 5 bases, with 22 bases between the two germline ends. The CDR3 is made up of 15 amino acids. Here the CDR3 reads CASCPVLGGRETQYF. CDR3 nucleotide sequence: TGCGCCAGTTGTCCCGTGTTAGGAGGAAGGGAGACCCAGTACTTC.

V and J are TRBV5-6 and TRBJ1-2; TRBD1 might be the D (5 bases). This CDR3 has 14 amino acids. Germline CDR1 SGHDT, CDR2 YYEEEE. The V gene lost 3 bases and the J gene lost 12 bases, with 21 bases spanning the gap. The CDR3 DNA reads TGTGCCAGCAGCTACGGGAGGGACGCCATCCGGGACACCTTC. Its protein is CASSYGRDAIRDTF.